This TCR beta chain was retrieved from a study of blood T cell repertoires in COVID-19. Clones were read by immunoSEQ multiplex PCR, and TCRdb kept only the in-frame ones, dropping some. The sample has about 200,000 clones; 80% to 90% are singletons. CDR1 is LGHDT, CDR2 YNNKEL, per germline (reference sequence). Germline trimming cut 3 bases from V and 8 bases from J; bases unmatched to any gene: 6. There are 14 residues in the CDR3. This TCR derives from a young man who had recovered from COVID-19. J is TRBJ2-1 and V is TRBV3-1 (or the pseudogene TRBV3-2), with 8 positions matching TRBD1. The sample consisted of PBMCs or T cells enriched from blood (not recorded which). The CDR3 spells CASSHPHRGDEQFF. The CDR3 region has the DNA TGTGCCAGCAGCCACCCACACAGGGGGGATGAGCAGTTCTTC.